Only a few counts were recorded for the clone carrying this T cell receptor (beta chain). The data belong to a study of cytomegalovirus exposure and HLA in healthy donors. 13 Jbeta primers and 60 Vbeta primers were used for the PCR. Measured with immunoSEQ multiplex PCR; TCRdb has only the in-frame clones, and not every one. Of some 140,000 clones detected, approximately 89% appear once; the ten largest clones hold about 6.7%. The source is a woman in her twenties or thirties in good health and CMV-seropositive. The specimen sequenced was PBMCs.

Here the CDR3 reads CASSLTSGGYNEQFF. The CDR3 DNA reads as TGCGCCAGCAGCTTGACTAGCGGGGGATACAATGAGCAGTTCTTC. The V call is TRBV5-1, the J call TRBJ2-1; 11 positions agree with TRBD2. Trimming took 1 base from V and 4 from J; bases not matched to a gene: 1. The CDR3 has 15 amino acids. Germline values: CDR1 SGHRS, CDR2 YFSETQ.